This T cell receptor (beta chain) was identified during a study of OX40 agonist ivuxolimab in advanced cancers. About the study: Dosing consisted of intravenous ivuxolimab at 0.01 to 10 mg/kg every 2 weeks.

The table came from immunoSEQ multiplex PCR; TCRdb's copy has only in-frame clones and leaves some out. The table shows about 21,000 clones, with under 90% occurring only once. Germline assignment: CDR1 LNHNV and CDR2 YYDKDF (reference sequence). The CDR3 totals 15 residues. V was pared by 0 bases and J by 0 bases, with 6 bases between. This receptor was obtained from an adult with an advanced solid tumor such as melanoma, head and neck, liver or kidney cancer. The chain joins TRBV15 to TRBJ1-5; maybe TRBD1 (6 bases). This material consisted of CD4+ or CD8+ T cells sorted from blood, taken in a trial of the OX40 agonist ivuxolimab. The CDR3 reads CATSRDRGSNQPQHF. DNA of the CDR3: TGTGCCACCAGCAGAGACAGGGGTAGCAATCAGCCCCAGCATTTT.